This T cell receptor (beta chain) was obtained from a study of beta chain features in type 1 diabetes. The overall study: Analysis included about 100 million sorted cells drawn from all samples.

Study-level points and caveats: Whether HLA type influences TCRB rearrangement remained unresolved here.

This clone was observed a handful of times. Its antigen is unidentified. Without exception, sorted populations had purity beyond 98%. Since all of the isolated RNA was reverse transcribed, expressed TCRB transcripts were what got sequenced. TCRdb's copy holds only in-frame clones and misses some; the assay was immunoSEQ multiplex PCR. Of around 350,000 clones in the sample, 10% to 15% were seen once. The sequencing sample was made of naive CD4+ T cells from blood. This TCR derives from a man between 18 and 35 years old in good health.

Here the CDR3 reads CASSPPQAYEQYF. CDR3 in DNA: TGTGCCAGCAGCCCACCTCAGGCGTACGAGCAGTACTTC. The V gene is TRBV7-9, the J gene TRBJ2-7; D is ambiguous. Germline CDR1 reads SEHNR; CDR2 reads FQNEAQ (reference sequence). The CDR3 runs to 13 residues. Trimming shortened V by 5 bases and J by 4 bases, and 12 bases separated the two germline ends.